This T cell receptor (beta chain) was profiled in a study of T cells in Graves' hyperthyroidism and ophthalmopathy (dated 2019 in TCRdb). Some background on the complete study: Peripheral blood samples were taken at initial diagnosis, before any treatment was given. The roughly 100 discovery patients were divided at random into training and test sets in a 7:3 ratio. Once sampling was done, hyperthyroidism patients were given methimazole at a starting dose of 30 mg daily, whereas ophthalmopathy patients were given high-dose intravenous methylprednisolone. In about 6 Graves' hyperthyroidism patients, the study also compared T-cell repertoires from thyroid tissue with T-cell repertoires from blood. TCR V-J signatures able to tell the groups apart were searched for in a discovery cohort of about a hundred patients, of whom about 40 had Graves' ophthalmopathy and 55 to 60 had stable Graves' hyperthyroidism. The paper describes TCR Vbeta CDR3 sequencing of 135 peripheral blood samples, made up of approximately 40 ophthalmopathy patients, around 78 hyperthyroidism patients and 17 progressor patients. Prospective prediction of ophthalmopathy was tested in an independent validation cohort of 18 to 20 hyperthyroidism patients and 15 to 17 patients who later progressed to ophthalmopathy.

The TCR beta CDR3 regions were amplified from RNA transcripts. A first-round RT-PCR of the TCR CDR3 used the HTBI primer set with the Qiagen OneStep RT-PCR kit. Libraries were constructed in a second round of multiplex PCR, after which size selection and purification were carried out. The libraries were sequenced on an Illumina HiSeq2000 using paired-end 100 bp reads. On the study's bioinformatics: SOAPnuke was used to process the raw data, throwing out any read that contained adapters or uncalled bases, had a mean Phred below 15, or lacked an exact constant-primer or identifier match. COPE v1.2.5 was used to merge high-quality paired reads, and clonotypes were defined as unique nucleotide sequences. Clonotypes were aligned to IMGT TRBV, TRBD and TRBJ reference segments using MiTCR v1.1. The analysis was restricted to V-J combinations with a frequency above 0.0001, which together covered just over 99% of the repertoires. The TCS score was defined as the ratio of F50 (clonal expansion) to E x V (chaos), calculated using BLOSUM62-based TCRdist between CDR3 peptides within each V-J. Welch's t-statistics and random forest reduced 514 V-J features to 10 to 15, which were used in a naive Bayes classifier (R e1071). TCRdb trimmed public reads at Q25 via fastp, called clones via MiXCR and kept in-frame beta chains. Records with the same CDR3 protein are collapsed into one entry carrying the most frequent genes and DNA. TCRdb, not the original authors, processed these V and J calls. The sample table contains a few hundred thousand distinct CDR3 sequences; only one count was recorded for 20% to 30% of them. The ten largest clones represent around 79% of the sample.

The CDR3 runs 17 amino acids, cysteine and phenylalanine included. Only CDR3 DNA remains: 51 bases, in frame from the first base. After removal of 2 bases from V and 7 bases from J, the junction retains 7 bases not matched to a gene. CDR1 MNHEY and CDR2 SVGEGT were looked up in the germline V gene. Here is what the overall study found, with its caveats: Sample size was not statistically predetermined, and investigators were not blinded to group allocation. Most expanded thyroid clonotypes (frequency above 0.001) were also found in blood, which suggests that blood repertoires may mirror thyroid immune responses. In validation, the model predicted progression to ophthalmopathy a median of about 6.8 months before onset, with roughly 70% sensitivity and roughly 72% specificity. Ophthalmopathy was separated from stable hyperthyroidism by a 13 V-J signature model, with 85% to 90% sensitivity and approximately 81% specificity obtained in cross-validation and 80%/75% obtained in testing.

Graves' hyperthyroidism was defined as stable when no progression to ophthalmopathy occurred over 18 months of follow-up. Hyperthyroidism patients were newly diagnosed, with disease duration under 2 months, and aged 18 to 65 years. Patients with uncontrolled infections, other autoimmune diseases, pregnancy or lactation were excluded. Clinical symptoms, serum thyroxine and TRAb, thyroid ultrasound, and orbital computed tomography formed the basis for the diagnoses. Ficoll-Paque density gradient centrifugation was used to isolate PBMCs from 8 to 10 ml of fresh peripheral blood. Trizol reagent was used to extract total RNA, and RNA quality was then checked on an Agilent 2100 Bioanalyzer. To note about this clonotype: This clone's antigen is unknown. Base qualities were left out, and no much larger clone turns up one base away.

Material: blood. The clonotype originates from a man aged 45-65 years with Graves' hyperthyroidism. In this chain, TRBV6-2 or TRBV6-3 is recombined with TRBJ2-2; 13 central bases correspond to TRBD2. The CDR3 reads as follows: CASSYPGLAGLVGELFF. The bases are TGTGCCAGCAGTTACCCGGGACTAGCGGGATTAGTCGGGGAGCTGTTTTTT.